This entry is about one T cell receptor beta chain. Its target is not known. These data belong to a study of blood T cells in healthy people across ages. The study, taken as a whole, reports: Strongly correlated with naive T cell percentage was TCR beta diversity. Roughly linearly, TCR beta diversity per million T cells fell as age increased.

Next came a second PCR, run for roughly 6 to 11 cycles, which used a sample-barcoded 5' primer along with a J-beta primer mix. Unique molecular identifiers of 12 random nucleotides labeled each cDNA. Each sample provided no less than 2.5 million CDR3-containing paired-end reads. TCRdb itself ran the 5' RACE reads through MiXCR, one entry per CDR3 protein. Seen here are about a million distinct CDR3 sequences, 45% to 60% observed once, and the top ten hold about 22%. This clonotype originated in a woman aged 60 to 75 in good health. Sequencing was performed on blood.

CDR3 sequence reads: CSAQQGATGANVLTF. CDR3 DNA: TGCAGTGCTCAGCAGGGGGCTACTGGGGCCAACGTCCTGACTTTC. This chain links TRBV20-1 with TRBJ2-6; 8 nucleotides align to TRBD1. CDR1 is DFQATT, CDR2 SNEGSKA, per germline (reference sequence). The CDR3 extends over 15 amino acids. V shed 5 bases and J 2 bases; nucleotides not matched to a gene: 5.